This T cell receptor (beta chain) is from a study of patients and donors after allogeneic stem cell transplantation. MiXCR, run by TCRdb on the RT-PCR reads, gives a single entry per CDR3 protein. In the table there are roughly 960,000 distinct CDR3 sequences, 15% to 20% of which are singletons. This clonotype has at least ten counts. The junction departs from the called germline gene at one end, perhaps through a read error. This CDR3 spans 11 amino acids. This TCR came from a human donor who was either an allogeneic HSCT recipient or a stem cell or donor lymphocyte infusion donor (not recorded which). It is not recorded whose cells these are; they may come from a transplant donor. V gene TRBV12-3 or TRBV12-4 combines with J gene TRBJ2-1; D gene ambiguous. Sequenced: blood, either unsorted or a sorted T cell fraction (not recorded which). DNA for the CDR3: TGTGCCAGCAGCTTAGGCTATGAGCAGTTCTTC. It is translated as CASSLGYEQFF.